This T cell receptor beta chain stems from a study of cytomegalovirus exposure and HLA in healthy donors listed by TCRdb under 2017. Study-wide context: An earlier analysis of approximately 550 of the donors reported about 250 Gb of sequence data and some 120 million unique TCR beta sequences from 190 million or so T cells. An earlier analysis of 587 of the donors used high-throughput TCR beta sequencing to judge whether each TCR beta V gene segment behaved as functional or pseudogenic. Four to six DR-DQ haplotypes were handled as single units for association and clustering, since linkage in the cohort was strong. All discovery cohort repertoires had been generated on a single sequencing platform. Roughly 300 gigabases of sequencing data and 78 million or so unique TCR sequences were included in an early release covering about 700 HLA-typed donors. In a later analysis, previously published TCR beta repertoires from 500 to 750 donors were re-analyzed and high-resolution HLA genotyping was added so that TCR occurrence patterns could be studied. The study combined high-throughput TCR immunosequencing, statistical association of individual TCRs with disease status, and machine learning to predict cytomegalovirus infection status. The study used immunosequencing to profile the T cell repertoires of several hundred subjects and linked those repertoires to cytomegalovirus serostatus. Typing coverage differed by locus: A, B, C, DRB1 and DQB1 were typed in roughly 620-630 donors, DQA1 in about 500, DPA1 in 600 to 610, and DPB1 in just under 480. Among over 350 genotyped donors of the cohort, an average of around 240,000 unique TCR beta nucleotide sequences were sequenced per donor, roughly 20% of them non-productive. In addition to the first cohort of 666 subjects, a separate validation cohort of around 110 different subjects was used. The later analysis used no new phenotypic data to find candidate immune exposures, relying instead on TCR beta sequences and their occurrence across donors. Among the roughly 390 genotyped donors, around 81% belonged to the genetic ancestry cluster associated with self-reported Caucasian donors. The study was designed to test whether signatures of past pathogen exposure could be identified by cataloging public T cell receptors. Genome-wide SNP genotypes for about 65% of the 666 donors were used in a later genetic analysis, which treated that subset as a discovery cohort. Donor age, sex, ethnicity and CMV serostatus were collected together with the repertoire data. HLA typing covered class I and class II loci at four-digit resolution.

Beyond this particular receptor, the publication reports: The study gave a list of 150 to 200 TCR beta chains associated with cytomegalovirus. A later analysis found that most CMV-associated TCR beta chains appeared HLA-restricted, with HLA associations seemingly driven largely by CMV exposure. An earlier analysis of 587 of the donors showed that most TCR beta V segments appeared in productive rearrangements either about 87% or about 30% of the time, which broadly matched IMGT annotations. In vitro tests confirmed that a few of the cytomegalovirus-associated TCR beta chains recognize cytomegalovirus antigens. According to a later genetic analysis, donors in an Asian-associated ancestry cluster had fewer N-insertions in productive TCRs than the approximately 670-donor mean. Correlated functional status among segregating V segments might reflect linkage disequilibrium, but an unknown experimental factor could not be ruled out. Presence/absence analyses assumed roughly uniform sequencing depth across donors, an assumption that may not hold. CMV serostatus was the only immune exposure information available for the cohort. A group of highly shared sequence variants was considered likely to be a technical artifact of the sequencing pipeline. A later genetic analysis associated a missense DCLRE1C variant with V-gene and J-gene trimming of TCR beta chains, and an independent cohort replicated the association. A further reported finding was that TCR beta sequences accurately predicted the HLA-A and HLA-B alleles for most subjects in the first cohort. A later analysis reported that several top co-occurrence clusters appeared linked to parvovirus B19, influenza, CMV and Epstein-Barr virus. In a later analysis, around 17,000 TCR beta sequences were associated with specific HLA alleles at a false discovery rate of 0.05. Most TCR sequences were seen in very few donors, while some public TCRs were found in many individuals. HLA typing was unavailable for some donors at each locus, so association tests used only the typed subset. When HLA alleles, especially DR and DQ, strongly co-occurred, TCR associations were difficult to assign to individual alleles. In a later analysis, the rate of TCR association differed among HLA loci, with DRB1 alleles having the most associated TCRs and HLA-C alleles having the fewest. The 87-base-pair reads could not distinguish some IMGT-functional V segments, including TRBV6-2 and TRBV6-3, so those segments were excluded. Only TCR beta chains were sequenced in this cohort, and the absence of alpha or paired-chain data limited detectable features. Because counts were too low, more than 15 rarely observed V segments, including chromosome 9 orphons, were left out of the earlier analysis of 587 of the donors. In a later analysis, HLA-associated TCR beta chains were found to be more clonally expanded and to have lower generation probabilities than equally common non-associated chains. The authors suggested that the approach could potentially be generalized to other disease states and immunological phenotypes. In both the original and validation cohorts, the classifier was reported to diagnose cytomegalovirus status with high specificity and sensitivity.

At the junction V is shortened by 0 bases and J by 8 bases; bases outside the gene matches: 9. The CDR1 and CDR2 encoded by the germline V gene are SGHRS and YFSETQ. From the cysteine through the phenylalanine, the CDR3 covers 16 amino acids. Only the CDR3 portion is preserved as DNA: 48 bases, with reading frame beginning at the first base. As for this clone: Which antigen it targets is not known. No qualities accompany the bases; no much larger clone lies one base away.

In total, 500 to 700 healthy bone marrow donors made up the cohort. At the time of sampling, every cohort member was nominally healthy, though immune exposures that went unrecorded were likely present. Of the 650 to 750 cohort members, fewer than 300 had positive CMV serostatus and 350 to 450 had negative CMV serostatus, and CMV serostatus was not recorded for the donor. A peripheral blood sample was collected from each donor, and TCR beta sequencing was performed on peripheral blood mononuclear cells. The Qiagen DNeasy Blood Extraction Kit was used to extract genomic DNA from the blood cell samples. Library preparation used the immunoSEQ multiplex PCR assay. For the multiplex PCR, a mixture combining 60 forward primers for TCR Vbeta segments and 13 reverse primers for TCR Jbeta segments was used. A multiplex PCR assay on genomic DNA amplified the CDR3 region of rearranged TCR beta genes. Amplified TCR beta libraries were sequenced as 87-base-pair reads on the Illumina HiSeq System. The paper's processing steps were these. In a later analysis, around 80 million unique TCR beta chains were counted across the 666 repertoires, and approximately 9.9 million of these chains were shared by at least two donors. To remove PCR and sequencing errors, raw reads were error-corrected and collapsed into unique sequences using a nearest-neighbor algorithm that merged closely related sequences. CDR3 sequences were aligned to IMGT reference sequences to assign V, D and J gene segments. For a sequence to be retained, a match of at least six nucleotides was required to both a V gene segment and a J gene segment. Rearrangements were classified as productive when the CDR3 lacked stop codons and remained in frame with V and J, and all other rearrangements were classified as non-productive. Following IMGT convention, CDR3 was defined as the stretch from the second conserved V-encoded cysteine to the conserved J-encoded phenylalanine. In an earlier analysis of 500 to 650 of the donors, sequences lacking an unambiguous match to a single V gene segment were excluded. An earlier analysis of a few hundred of the donors called V segments functional above 56.7% productive rearrangements and segregating when the between-donor standard deviation exceeded 5%. A statistical classification framework was built to diagnose cytomegalovirus status from the catalog of TCR beta chain sequences. V and J gene assignment, in a later analysis, came from comparing TCR nucleotide sequences with IMGT/GENE-DB human TR gene sequences. The TCRdist pipeline was used in a later analysis to assign CDR3 sequences and most-parsimonious VDJ recombination scenarios. A later analysis defined each TCR beta chain by its CDR3 amino acid sequence plus V-gene family, and excluded reads lacking a unique V-gene family. To address suspected cross-contamination and a sequencing artifact, a later analysis removed around 600 highly shared, low-generation-probability nucleotide sequences. For each public chain, a later analysis derived a clonal expansion index from normalized ranks of inferred template counts within each repertoire. A later analysis computed generation probabilities with a VDJ recombination model fitted to out-of-frame rearrangements, and checked the results against IGoR. In a later analysis, hypergeometric tests were used to score TCR-TCR, TCR-HLA and TCR-CMV co-occurrence, with a repertoire-size bias correction applied to TCR pairs. To estimate false discovery rates, a later analysis permuted the HLA or CMV assignments 20 times. In a later analysis, co-occurring TCRs were grouped using DBSCAN, with TCRdist sequence similarity added in when clustering inside HLA-allele-positive subsets. For co-occurrence clustering, repertoires with fewer than 30,000 or more than 120,000 public chains were excluded, along with about five repertoires with anomalous nucleotide sharing. TCRdb obtained this table from immuneACCESS and retained in-frame rearrangements with V and J assigned. These tables miss some clones; where compared with another copy, unresolved V genes account for less than half of the shortfall, and the remainder is unexplained. V and J calls plus clone size are reproduced from that table; the DNA served to infer D and trimming. In all, the sample holds some 70,000 clones, and more than 80% of those were seen once. The ten largest clones add up to 6.5% of the sample.

This TCR was recovered from a human donor in good health. Sequencing input: PBMCs. This chain is built from TRBV5-1 and TRBJ1-4, and TRBD1 aligns with 8 junction nucleotides. The base sequence is TGCGCCAGCAGCTTGGATGTACAGGGGGGTGGCGAAAAACTGTTTTTT. Translated, this is CASSLDVQGGGEKLFF. The variable domain in full, with residues beyond the CDR3 obtained from the reference TRBV5-1 and TRBJ1-4 genes, is KAGVTQTPRYLIKTRGQQVTLSCSPISGHRSVSWYQQTPGQGLQFLFEYFSETQRNKGNFPGRFSGRQFSNSRSEMNVSTLELGDSALYLCASSLDVQGGGEKLFFGSGTQLSVL.